Included here is one T cell receptor beta chain sequence, with context. The germline gives CDR1 SGHVS, CDR2 FQNEAQ. The CDR3 is 15 amino acids. V lost 5 bases, J lost 5 bases, and 11 bases stayed unmatched. This sample was taken from a study of control samples from healthy donors and cancer patients. The data were produced by immunoSEQ multiplex PCR, yet TCRdb's version contains in-frame clones alone and is incomplete. Of fewer than 300,000 clones listed, roughly four fifths are singletons. Sequencing was carried out using PBMCs. The chain is built from TRBV7-8 and TRBJ1-2; TRBD1 matches at 7 bases. The receptor comes from an older woman with lung cancer. The CDR3 protein is CASSNPDRRQYGYTF. Here the CDR3 DNA reads TGTGCCAGCAGCAACCCGGACAGGAGACAGTATGGCTACACCTTC. Supplemented by reference TRBV7-8 and TRBJ1-2, the full variable domain reads GAGVSQSPRYKVAKRGQDVALRCDPISGHVSLFWYQQALGQGPEFLTYFQNEAQLDKSGLPSDRFFAERPEGSVSTLKIQRTQQEDSAVYLCASSNPDRRQYGYTFGSGTRLTVV.